Listed here is a single T cell receptor (beta chain). The antigen is unknown. The data derive from a study of human T cells and chemical hapten exposure. Overall study: Per-sample TCR yields varied mainly from small pooled library volume differences.

The study's library attached unique molecular identifiers to single cDNA molecules. From the RACE reads, TCRdb called clonotypes with MiXCR, one entry per CDR3 protein. The table records approximately 69,000 distinct CDR3 sequences, over 9% of them present only once. CDR3 length: 16 amino acids. Trimming stripped 3 bases from V and 0 bases from J, with 13 bases between. The germline V gene encodes CDR1 SGHTA and CDR2 FQGNSA. The time point: patch test 2, 6 weeks after DPC sensitization. Treatment: therapeutic diphenylcyclopropenone sensitization with weekly scalp DPC. Broader study findings: Donors had alopecia, so their immune response may differ from healthy people's. Against controls, expanded TCRs gave rise to significantly more large CDR3 similarity clusters.

The rearrangement joins TRBV7-2 to TRBJ2-3; D gene unclear. The sequence was collected from a woman aged 50 to 65 with alopecia areata. Some clones in this sample may be carry-over from other donors' samples. Specimen: whole blood, collected in connection with sensitization to the hapten diphenylcyclopropenone (DPC). CDR3 protein: CASSLGGAASTDTQYF. The CDR3 DNA is TGTGCCAGCAGCTTGGGCGGCGCCGCTAGCACAGATACGCAGTATTTT.